What follows are 15 T cell receptor beta chains derived from one specimen sequenced in a study of STAT5B mutations in CD4+ large granular lymphocyte leukemia. Produced via immunoSEQ multiplex PCR; TCRdb's table is partial and in-frame only. Found here are tens of thousands of clones, over 70% of them singletons; the top ten hold about 4.2%. Sequenced material: CD4+ T cells from blood buffy coats. These receptors came from a human donor in good health.

The chain employs TRBV7-8 and TRBJ2-7; 8 nucleotides line up with TRBD2. The CDR3 contains 15 residues. Trimming at V came to 0 bases and at J to 3 bases, leaving 4 bases not matched to a gene. CDR1 SGHVS and CDR2 FQNEAQ come from the germline V gene. The CDR3, as DNA: TGTGCCAGCAGCTTAGCGCCGGGACTAGTCTACGAGCAGTACTTC. Its translation is CASSLAPGLVYEQYF.

The chain is built from TRBV5-1 and TRBJ1-1; D is uncertain. This CDR3 has 15 residues. Trimming removed 0 bases from V and 0 bases from J, with 9 bases in between. Germline V lookup: CDR1 SGHRS, CDR2 YFSETQ. CDR3 nucleotide sequence: TGCGCCAGCAGCTTGGTACCGCTAATGAACACTGAAGCTTTCTTT. Translated: CASSLVPLMNTEAFF.

The chain employs TRBV5-4 and TRBJ2-7; the D call may be TRBD1 or TRBD2 (5 bases each). V lost 2 bases and J 2 bases, leaving 11 bases between the germline ends. The V gene's germline CDR1 is SGHNT and CDR2 YYREEE (reference sequence). CDR3 length equals 14 residues. The CDR3 reads CASSFWGSPYEQYF. The DNA of the CDR3 is TGTGCCAGCAGCTTTTGGGGGAGCCCCTACGAGCAGTACTTC.

The J gene is TRBJ2-5, the V gene TRBV28; possible D gene TRBD1, 6 bases. Germline CDR1 MDHEN, CDR2 SYDVKM. V shed 5 bases and J shed 4 bases, with 26 bases lying between them. The CDR3 is made up of 18 amino acids. The CDR3 here is CASSPQLAWTEKIETQYF. DNA for the CDR3: TGTGCCAGCAGTCCCCAGCTAGCCTGGACAGAAAAGATAGAGACCCAGTACTTC.

This clone was picked up a small number of times. J is TRBJ1-2 and V is TRBV29-1, with a possible D match to TRBD1 (5 bases). V lost 1 base, J lost 2 bases, and 14 bases lay in between. The germline V gene encodes CDR1 SQVTM and CDR2 ANQGSEA. CDR3 size: 15 residues. CDR3 sequence reads: CSVEGAGDENYGYTF. The CDR3 DNA is TGCAGCGTTGAAGGGGCTGGGGACGAGAACTATGGCTACACCTTC.

J is TRBJ2-5 and V is TRBV30; either TRBD1 or TRBD2 may supply D (6 bases each). Deletions cut 5 bases from V and 1 base from J, with 20 bases between. The CDR3 is 16 amino acids. The germline V gene encodes CDR1 GTSNPN and CDR2 SVGIG (reference sequence). The CDR3 DNA is TGTGCCTGGGTCCTCATGACAGGAGGGGGCCAAGAGACCCAGTACTTC. Amino acid sequence: CAWVLMTGGGQETQYF.

V is TRBV19 and J is TRBJ1-1; D ambiguous. The V gene's germline CDR1 is LNHDA and CDR2 SQIVND (reference sequence). This CDR3 has 15 amino acids. The V end lost 5 bases, the J end lost 0 bases, and 13 bases lay between the germline ends. The CDR3 coding sequence is TGTGCCAGTAGTCCCCTTGGCAGAATGAACACTGAAGCTTTCTTT. This encodes CASSPLGRMNTEAFF.

The rearrangement joins TRBV15 to TRBJ2-1, with 10 bases lining up with TRBD2. This CDR3 comprises 17 residues. Germline values: CDR1 LNHNV, CDR2 YYDKDF (reference sequence). J lost 1 base, V lost 1 base, and 4 bases had no gene match. The CDR3 is CATSRASLAGSYNEQFF. DNA of the CDR3: TGTGCCACCAGCAGAGCATCACTAGCGGGATCCTACAATGAGCAGTTCTTC. The full variable domain, completed using reference TRBV15 and TRBJ2-1, is DAMVIQNPRYQVTQFGKPVTLSCSQTLNHNVMYWYQQKSSQAPKLLFHYYDKDFNNEADTPDNFQSRRPNTSFCFLDIRSPGLGDTAMYLCATSRASLAGSYNEQFFGPGTRLTVL.

By proportion, this clone is medium-sized (0.01 to 0.1%). The chain is built from TRBV7-6 and TRBJ2-7; D may be TRBD1 or TRBD2 (5 bases each). CDR3 length equals 15 residues. Germline V lookup: CDR1 SGHVS, CDR2 FNYEAQ. Trimming removed 5 bases from V and 6 bases from J, with 20 bases in between. DNA of the CDR3: TGTGCCAGCAGCGCTCCCGGGACGATCGGTTCCGAGCAGTACTTC. Protein sequence: CASSAPGTIGSEQYF.

V usage is TRBV11-2 and J usage is TRBJ2-7; the match to TRBD2 covers 7 bases. The CDR3 has 14 residues. CDR1 is SGHAT and CDR2 is FQNNGV in the germline V gene. J was trimmed by 2 bases and V by 4 bases; bases with no gene match: 5. CDR3 sequence (DNA): TGTGCCAGCAGCTCCTACGGGACTACCTACGAGCAGTACTTC. Translating it yields CASSSYGTTYEQYF.

V is TRBV11-2 and J is TRBJ2-2; D is perhaps TRBD1 or TRBD2 (5 bases each). CDR1 is SGHAT and CDR2 is FQNNGV in the germline V gene. The CDR3 extends over 14 amino acids. Trimming removed 6 bases at V and 4 bases at J, with 12 bases between. The CDR3 region is CASSFAGGTGELFF. CDR3 sequence (DNA): TGTGCCAGCAGTTTCGCTGGGGGCACCGGGGAGCTGTTTTTT. The full variable domain, completed using reference TRBV11-2 and TRBJ2-2, is EAGVAQSPRYKIIEKRQSVAFWCNPISGHATLYWYQQILGQGPKLLIQFQNNGVVDDSQLPKDRFSAERLKGVDSTLKIQPAKLEDSAVYLCASSFAGGTGELFFGEGSRLTVL.

This chain uses TRBV5-1 with TRBJ2-1; 9 nucleotides align to TRBD1. The length of the CDR3 is 15 residues. Trimming cost V 2 bases and J 9 bases; bases outside gene matches: 9. Germline V gene sequence: CDR1 SGHRS, CDR2 YFSETQ. This CDR3 is CASSLLQGADGEQFF. CDR3 coding DNA: TGCGCCAGCAGCTTACTACAGGGGGCGGACGGTGAGCAGTTCTTC.

The chain uses TRBV28 and TRBJ1-5; D call uncertain. The V end lost 6 bases, the J end lost 10 bases, and 22 bases lay between the germline ends. This CDR3 has 15 amino acids. From germline, CDR1 is MDHEN and CDR2 SYDVKM. The CDR3 nucleotides are TGTGCCAGCAGGTTTAGACCTGAGCCATCCGTACCCCAGCATTTT. This codes for CASRFRPEPSVPQHF.

V is TRBV10-1 and J is TRBJ2-1, with D maybe TRBD2 (6 bases). The CDR3 length is 17 residues. Trimming took off 3 bases at V and 2 bases at J, with 17 bases between the two ends. Germline V lookup: CDR1 WNHNN, CDR2 SYGVQD (reference sequence). Written as DNA, the CDR3 is TGCGCCAGCAGTGATACCGTCTCTAGCGTTACCTACAATGAGCAGTTCTTC. This sequence encodes CASSDTVSSVTYNEQFF.

The rearrangement uses TRBV5-6 and TRBJ2-3; no reliable D call. V was trimmed by 9 bases and J by 5 bases, leaving 13 bases between them. CDR1 is SGHDT and CDR2 is YYEEEE in the germline V gene. This CDR3 has 12 residues. CDR3: CATSYYGDTQYF. The DNA of the CDR3 is TGTGCCACTTCTTATTATGGAGATACGCAGTATTTT.